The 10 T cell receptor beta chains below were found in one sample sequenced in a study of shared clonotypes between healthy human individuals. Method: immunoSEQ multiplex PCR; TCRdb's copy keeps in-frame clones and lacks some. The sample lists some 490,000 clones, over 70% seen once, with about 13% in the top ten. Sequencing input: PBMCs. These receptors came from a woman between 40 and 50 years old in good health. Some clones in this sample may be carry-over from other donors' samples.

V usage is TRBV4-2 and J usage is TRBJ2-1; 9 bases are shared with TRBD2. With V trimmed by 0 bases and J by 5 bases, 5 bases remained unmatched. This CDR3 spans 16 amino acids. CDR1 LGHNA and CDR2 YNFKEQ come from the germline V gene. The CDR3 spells CASSQDSSSGDNEQFF. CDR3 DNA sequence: TGTGCCAGCAGCCAAGATTCGTCTAGCGGGGACAATGAGCAGTTCTTC.

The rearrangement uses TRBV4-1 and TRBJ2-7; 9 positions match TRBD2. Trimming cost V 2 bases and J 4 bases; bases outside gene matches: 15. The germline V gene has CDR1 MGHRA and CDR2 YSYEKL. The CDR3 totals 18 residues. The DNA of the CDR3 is TGCGCCAGCAGCCAAAGCCTTTTAGCGGGGGCGAGGGTGTACGAGCAGTACTTC. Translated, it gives CASSQSLLAGARVYEQYF.

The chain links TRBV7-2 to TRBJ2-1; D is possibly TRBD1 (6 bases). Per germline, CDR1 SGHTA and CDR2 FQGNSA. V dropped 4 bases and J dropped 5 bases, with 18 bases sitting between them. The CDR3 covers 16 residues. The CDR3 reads CASSWNRQETNNEQFF. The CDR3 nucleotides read TGTGCCAGCAGCTGGAACCGACAGGAAACCAACAATGAGCAGTTCTTC.

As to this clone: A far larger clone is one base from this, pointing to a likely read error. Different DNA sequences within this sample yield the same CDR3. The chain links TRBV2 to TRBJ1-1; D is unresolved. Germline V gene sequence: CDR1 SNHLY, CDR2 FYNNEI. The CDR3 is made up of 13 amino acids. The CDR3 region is CASSDEVDTEAFF. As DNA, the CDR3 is TGTGCCAGCAGTGATGAGGTAGACACTGAGGCTTTCTTT.

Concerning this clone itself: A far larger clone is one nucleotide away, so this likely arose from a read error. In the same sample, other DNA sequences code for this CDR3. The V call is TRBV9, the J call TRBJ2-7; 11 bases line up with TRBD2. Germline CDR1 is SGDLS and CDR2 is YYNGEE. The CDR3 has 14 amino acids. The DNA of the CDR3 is TGCGCCAGCAGCGTAGGTAGCGGGAGGGAAGAGCAGTACTTC. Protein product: CASSVGSGREEQYF.

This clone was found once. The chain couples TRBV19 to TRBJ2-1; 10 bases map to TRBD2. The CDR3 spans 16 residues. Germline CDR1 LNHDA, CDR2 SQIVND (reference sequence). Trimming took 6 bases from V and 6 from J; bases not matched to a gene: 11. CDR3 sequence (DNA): TGTGCCAGTAGCCCCTCTAGCGGGAGATGGGGCAATGAGCAGTTCTTC. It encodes CASSPSSGRWGNEQFF.

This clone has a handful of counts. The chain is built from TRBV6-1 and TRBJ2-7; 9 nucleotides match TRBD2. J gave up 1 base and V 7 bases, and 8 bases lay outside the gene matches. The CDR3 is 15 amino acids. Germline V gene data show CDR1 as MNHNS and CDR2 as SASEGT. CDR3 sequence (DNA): TGTGCCAGCACCTTTAGCGGGAGTGGGTCCTACGAGCAGTACTTC. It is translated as CASTFSGSGSYEQYF.

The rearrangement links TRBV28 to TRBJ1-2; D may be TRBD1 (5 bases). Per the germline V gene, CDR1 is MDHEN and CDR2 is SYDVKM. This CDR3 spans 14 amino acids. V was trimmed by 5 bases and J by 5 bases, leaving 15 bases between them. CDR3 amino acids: CASSADSAEYGYTF. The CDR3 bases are TGTGCCAGCAGTGCTGACAGTGCAGAGTATGGCTACACCTTC.

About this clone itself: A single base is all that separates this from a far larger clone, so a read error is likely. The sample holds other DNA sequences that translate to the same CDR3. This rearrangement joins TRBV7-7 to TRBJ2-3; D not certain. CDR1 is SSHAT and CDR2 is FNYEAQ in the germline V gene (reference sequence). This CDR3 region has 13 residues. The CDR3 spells CASSPSILDTQYF. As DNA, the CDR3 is TGTGCTAGCAGTCCCTCAATTTTGGATACGCAGTATTTT.

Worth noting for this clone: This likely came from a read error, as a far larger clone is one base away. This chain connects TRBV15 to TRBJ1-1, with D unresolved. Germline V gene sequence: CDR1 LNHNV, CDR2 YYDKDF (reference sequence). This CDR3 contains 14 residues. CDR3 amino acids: CSTSSPLGGQKAFF. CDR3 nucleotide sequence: TGTTCCACCAGCAGCCCCTTAGGAGGGCAGAAAGCTTTCTTT.